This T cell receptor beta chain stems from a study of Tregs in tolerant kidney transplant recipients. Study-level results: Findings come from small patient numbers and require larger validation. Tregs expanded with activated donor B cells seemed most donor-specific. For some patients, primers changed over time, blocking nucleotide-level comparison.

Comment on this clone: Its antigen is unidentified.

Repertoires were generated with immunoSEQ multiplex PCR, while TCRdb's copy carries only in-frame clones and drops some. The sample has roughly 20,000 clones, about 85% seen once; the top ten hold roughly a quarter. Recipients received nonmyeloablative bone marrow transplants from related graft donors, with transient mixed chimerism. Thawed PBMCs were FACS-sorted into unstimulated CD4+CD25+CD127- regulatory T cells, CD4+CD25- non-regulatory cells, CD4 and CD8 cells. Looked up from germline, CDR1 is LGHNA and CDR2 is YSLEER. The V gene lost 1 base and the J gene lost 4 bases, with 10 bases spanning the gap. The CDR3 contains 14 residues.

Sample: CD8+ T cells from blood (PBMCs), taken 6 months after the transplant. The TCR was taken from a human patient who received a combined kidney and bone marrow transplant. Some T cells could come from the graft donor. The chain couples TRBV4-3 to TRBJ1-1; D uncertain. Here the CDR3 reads CASSQGRVSTEAFF. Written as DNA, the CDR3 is TGCGCCAGCAGCCAAGGGCGGGTGAGCACTGAAGCTTTCTTT.